This T cell receptor beta chain was observed in a study of T cell changes during pregnancy in multiple sclerosis. V lost 3 bases and J lost 5, with 12 bases in between. The CDR3 contains 14 residues. Germline V gene lookup returns CDR1 SGHVS and CDR2 FQNEAQ. Generated by immunoSEQ multiplex PCR, the TCRdb table keeps only in-frame clones and is missing some. Of approximately 50,000 clones listed, about 94% are singletons. The chain carries TRBV7-8 and TRBJ2-3; TRBD2 might be the D (5 bases). The specimen was CD4+ T cells from peripheral blood mononuclear cells, collected after pregnancy. The receptor was isolated from a female donor with multiple sclerosis, enrolled in a pregnancy study. CDR3 loop: CASSLVGVQDTQYF. CDR3 DNA sequence: TGTGCCAGCAGCTTGGTGGGAGTCCAAGATACGCAGTATTTT.